This TCR beta chain emerged from a study of cytomegalovirus exposure and HLA in healthy donors. Background on the study: The same platform was used for the 90 to 150 validation repertoires and the approximately 670 first-cohort repertoires, a later analysis reported. Study-wide results and caveats: The authors listed approximately 150 TCR beta chains as cytomegalovirus-associated. The finding came from a later analysis; first-cohort TCR clusters tended to co-occur in the 95 to 150 validation repertoires.

This clone was detected only a few times. No antigen is known for it. CDR1 and CDR2 (germline): SGHRS, YFSETQ. The germline V and J ends were trimmed by 1 base and 4 bases, with 11 bases remaining between them. The CDR3 extends over 14 amino acids. Some clones are missing from TCRdb's copy, which holds only in-frame ones; the method was immunoSEQ multiplex PCR. The sample carries 250,000 to 300,000 clones, approximately 86% recorded once. The chain employs TRBV5-1 and TRBJ1-2, with a possible D match to TRBD1 (5 bases). The sequence came from a woman younger than 30 in good health and CMV-seronegative. The sequenced sample was PBMCs. CDR3: CASSLRGDSYGYTF. Here the CDR3 DNA reads TGCGCCAGCAGCTTGAGAGGTGACAGCTATGGCTACACCTTC.